The 19 T cell receptor beta chains below were found in one sample sequenced in a study of blood T cells in healthy people across ages. Then a second PCR, running roughly 7 to 11 cycles, was carried out with a sample-barcoded 5' primer and a J-beta primer mix. Using its own MiXCR run on the 5' RACE reads, TCRdb lists one record per CDR3 protein. The sample has hundreds of thousands of distinct CDR3 sequences, approximately 65% seen once. Sequencing was performed on blood. The receptors come from a man aged 25 to 40 in good health.

A note on this clonotype: An end of the junction does not agree with germline; a read error may underlie this. V usage is TRBV24-1 and J usage is TRBJ2-5; D unclear. This CDR3 spans 14 amino acids. Germline CDR1 and CDR2: KGHDR and SFDVKD. For the CDR3, the DNA is TGTGCCACCAGTGATTTTGAACACCATGAGACCCAGTACTTC. Protein product: CATSDFEHHETQYF.

The rearrangement links TRBV4-2 to TRBJ2-4, with a weak D call TRBD1 (6 bases). Judging by the DNA end, TRBJ2-7 fits better; the J call may be wrong. The CDR3 sequence is 15 residues long. In germline, CDR1 is LGHNA, CDR2 YNFKEQ. CDR3 residues: CASSQEHRVTYEQYF. The CDR3 DNA reads TGTGCCAGCAGCCAAGAACACAGGGTGACCTACGAGCAGTACTTC.

This clonotype turned up a few times. The chain links TRBV20-1 to TRBJ2-6; D remains ambiguous. This CDR3 is built from 16 residues. V was pared by 0 bases and J by 4 bases, with 13 bases between. The germline CDR1 and CDR2 sequences are DFQATT and SNEGSKA (reference sequence). The CDR3: CSARDLGVSGANVLTF. The CDR3 DNA reads TGCAGTGCTAGAGATTTAGGAGTTTCGGGGGCCAACGTCCTGACTTTC.

The chain joins TRBV6-2 or TRBV6-3 to TRBJ1-2; D is undetermined. The V gene lost 2 bases and the J gene lost 8 bases, with 9 bases spanning the gap. The CDR3 extends over 12 amino acids. Germline V CDR1 and CDR2: MNHEY, SVGEGT. CDR3 residues: CASSYGTPGYTF. The CDR3 DNA is TGTGCCAGCAGTTACGGCACGCCCGGCTACACCTTC.

The rearrangement joins TRBV27 to TRBJ2-5, with 7 positions matching TRBD2. Germline CDR1 and CDR2: MNHEY and SMNVEV (reference sequence). Trimming at V came to 6 bases and at J to 1 base, leaving 8 bases not matched to a gene. CDR3 length: 15 amino acids. The CDR3 reads CASRRGVRSQETQYF. The CDR3 DNA sequence: TGTGCCAGCAGACGGGGGGTCAGGAGCCAAGAGACCCAGTACTTC.

The CDR3 spells CASSQATGTRGVEQYF. The CDR3 DNA sequence: TGCGCCAGCAGCCAGGCGACCGGGACTAGGGGGGTCGAGCAGTACTTC. The chain couples TRBV4-3 to TRBJ2-5; 8 bases agree with TRBD2. The J call may be incorrect, as the DNA end agrees better with TRBJ2-7. The CDR3 is made up of 16 amino acids. Germline V gene lookup returns CDR1 LGHNA and CDR2 YSLEER.

This clonotype was detected only a few times. This chain links TRBV29-1 with TRBJ2-5; 9 bases line up with TRBD2. Germline values: CDR1 SQVTM, CDR2 ANQGSEA. J lost 4 bases, V lost 3 bases, and 9 bases had no gene match. This CDR3 region has 15 residues. CDR3 loop: CSVDGGGGAGETQYF. The DNA of the CDR3 is TGCAGCGTTGACGGTGGCGGGGGGGCCGGAGAGACCCAGTACTTC.

The chain has TRBV7-2 and TRBJ2-7, with TRBD1 identical over 8 bases. The germline V gene encodes CDR1 SGHTA and CDR2 FQGNSA. Germline trimming cut 4 bases from V and 4 bases from J; bases unmatched to any gene: 12. The CDR3 length is 16 residues. This chain's CDR3 is CASSSSEDRAPYEQYF. CDR3 coding DNA: TGTGCCAGCAGCTCCTCCGAGGACAGGGCCCCTTACGAGCAGTACTTC.

The rearrangement joins TRBV20-1 to TRBJ2-5; 11 nucleotides line up with TRBD2. The CDR3 loop spans 16 amino acids. V trimming: 5 bases; J trimming: 1 base; junction bases outside the gene matches: 9. The germline gives CDR1 DFQATT, CDR2 SNEGSKA (reference sequence). CDR3 coding DNA: TGCAGTGCTGGGGGAATAGCGGGGGGGCCCCAAGAGACCCAGTACTTC. This translates into CSAGGIAGGPQETQYF.

The chain employs TRBV6-5 and TRBJ2-5; D assignment may be TRBD1 or TRBD2 (7 bases each). The CDR3 is 14 amino acids. Looked up from germline, CDR1 is MNHEY and CDR2 is SVGAGI. Trimming left V 4 bases short and J 2 bases short, with 11 bases between. CDR3 sequence reads: CASSWGGQQETQYF. The CDR3 DNA follows: TGTGCCAGCAGTTGGGGGGGACAGCAAGAGACCCAGTACTTC.

Notes on this clonotype: The junction departs from germline at one end; a sequencing error may be responsible. V is TRBV29-1 and J is TRBJ2-3, with unresolved D. Germline V gives CDR1 SQVTM, CDR2 ANQGSEA. The CDR3 covers 13 residues. CDR3 sequence (DNA): TGCAGCGTTGGGCTCGGAAGCACAGATGCGCAGTATTTT. Its protein is CSVGLGSTDAQYF.

The CDR3 here is CASSQVARGYYEQYF. CDR3 DNA sequence: TGTGCCAGCAGCCAAGTAGCCAGGGGGTATTACGAGCAGTACTTC. This chain connects TRBV3-1 to TRBJ2-7; 7 bases agree with TRBD1. Germline assignment: CDR1 LGHDT and CDR2 YNNKEL (reference sequence). V shed 1 base and J 4 bases; nucleotides not matched to a gene: 7. This CDR3 comprises 15 residues.

The rearrangement links TRBV6-2 or TRBV6-3 to TRBJ2-7, with 10 bases identical to TRBD2. Losses at the gene ends were 7 bases for V and 3 bases for J; bases not matched to a gene: 6. Per the germline V gene, CDR1 is MNHEY and CDR2 is SVGEGT. The CDR3 is made up of 14 amino acids. In nucleotides, the CDR3 is TGTGCCAGCACAGGAGCGGGGGGGTTCTACGAGCAGTACTTC. Encoded protein: CASTGAGGFYEQYF.

Comments on this clonotype: At one boundary the junction diverges from the germline segment, which might be a read error. This chain joins TRBV7-2 and TRBJ2-7; D may be TRBD1 (6 bases). CDR1 SGHTA and CDR2 FQGNSA come from the germline V gene. The CDR3 sequence is 18 residues long. CDR3: CAGSFPGHPNGLSYEQYF. The CDR3 nucleotides are TGTGCCGGCAGCTTTCCGGGACATCCGAATGGCCTCTCCTACGAGCAGTACTTC.

The chain carries TRBV30 and TRBJ2-5, with D uncertain. This CDR3 comprises 13 residues. The germline V and J ends were trimmed by 2 bases and 5 bases, with 12 bases remaining between them. Germline values: CDR1 GTSNPN, CDR2 SVGIG (reference sequence). This chain's CDR3 is CAWSIPTRETQYF. DNA of the CDR3: TGTGCCTGGAGTATTCCGACGAGGGAGACCCAGTACTTC.

The chain employs TRBV7-3 and TRBJ2-1, with D perhaps TRBD2 (7 bases). Germline V gene lookup returns CDR1 SGHTA and CDR2 FQGTGA. V was shortened by 5 bases and J by 5 bases, with 13 bases between the two germline ends. This CDR3 spans 14 amino acids. The CDR3 DNA reads as TGTGCCAGCAGCCCGGGGGGCCCTAACAATGAGCAGTTCTTC. Translated: CASSPGGPNNEQFF.

The V gene is TRBV21-1, the J gene TRBJ2-4. TRBV21-1 is flagged as a pseudogene. There are 17 residues in the CDR3. The CDR3 nucleotides are TGTGCCAGCAGCAAGGGGATCGGGGATTGGGCCAAAAACATTCAGTACTTC. The encoded protein is CASSKGIGDWAKNIQYF.

This chain joins TRBV20-1 and TRBJ1-6; a weak D match, TRBD1 (5 bases). CDR3 length: 15 residues. The germline CDR1 and CDR2 sequences are DFQATT and SNEGSKA (reference sequence). The ends were cut back, 6 bases at V and 3 bases at J, with 15 bases in the middle. The CDR3 coding sequence is TGCAGTGCCGGAGGGGAAGACTACTATAATTCACCCCTCCACTTT. This encodes CSAGGEDYYNSPLHF.

This clonotype was observed once. This chain links TRBV20-1 with TRBJ2-1; 8 nucleotides line up with TRBD2. Germline values: CDR1 DFQATT, CDR2 SNEGSKA (reference sequence). The CDR3 has 15 amino acids. V shed 0 bases and J 8 bases; nucleotides not matched to a gene: 9. CDR3 protein: CSARDGRGAFYEQFF. CDR3 DNA sequence: TGCAGTGCTAGAGATGGGCGGGGGGCCTTCTATGAGCAGTTCTTC.